This TCR beta chain is from a study of CD8 T cells in Susac syndrome. V was trimmed by 4 bases and J by 3 bases, leaving 7 bases between them. Germline loops: CDR1 SQVTM, CDR2 ANQGSEA. The CDR3 spans 12 residues. Random hexamers primed reverse transcription of about 0.45 to 1 ug RNA. TCRdb analysed the immunoSEQ multiplex PCR reads with MiXCR anew, one entry per CDR3 protein. Of around 170,000 distinct CDR3 sequences listed, approximately 94% are singletons. J is TRBJ1-5 and V is TRBV29-1; possibly TRBD1 for D (6 bases). This TCR was recovered from a human donor with Susac syndrome. Sequencing used CD4+ T cells from PBMCs. The CDR3: CSVGQDNQPQHF. In DNA, the CDR3 is TGCAGCGTTGGACAGGACAATCAGCCCCAGCATTTT.